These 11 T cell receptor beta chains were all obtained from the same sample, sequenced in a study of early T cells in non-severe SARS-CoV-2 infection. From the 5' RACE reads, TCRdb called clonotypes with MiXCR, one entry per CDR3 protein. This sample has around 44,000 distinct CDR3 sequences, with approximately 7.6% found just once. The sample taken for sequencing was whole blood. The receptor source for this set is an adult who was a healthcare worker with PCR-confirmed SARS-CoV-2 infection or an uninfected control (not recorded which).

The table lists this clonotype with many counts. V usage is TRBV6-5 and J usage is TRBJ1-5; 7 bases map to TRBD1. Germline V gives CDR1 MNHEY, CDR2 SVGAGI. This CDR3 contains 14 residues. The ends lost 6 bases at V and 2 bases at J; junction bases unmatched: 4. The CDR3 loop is CASRRGQGNQPQHF. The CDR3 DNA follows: TGTGCCAGCAGGCGCGGACAGGGCAATCAGCCCCAGCATTTT.

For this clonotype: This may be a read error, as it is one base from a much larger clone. The CDR3 nucleotides read TGTGCCAGCAGTTTAGACACGCAGAATTTT. This translates into CASSLDTQNF. The V call is TRBV12-3 or TRBV12-4, the J call TRBJ2-3; D gene unclear. This CDR3 has 10 residues.

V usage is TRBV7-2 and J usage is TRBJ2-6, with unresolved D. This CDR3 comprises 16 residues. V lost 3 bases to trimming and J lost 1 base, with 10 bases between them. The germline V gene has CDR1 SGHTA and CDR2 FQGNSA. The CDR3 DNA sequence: TGTGCCAGCAGCTTGAATAGTGTATCTGGGGCCAACGTCCTGACTTTC. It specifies CASSLNSVSGANVLTF.

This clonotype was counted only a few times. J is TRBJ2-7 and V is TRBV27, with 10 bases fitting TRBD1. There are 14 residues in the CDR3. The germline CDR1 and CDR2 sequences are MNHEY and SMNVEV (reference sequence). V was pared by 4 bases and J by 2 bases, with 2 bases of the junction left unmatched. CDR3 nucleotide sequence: TGTGCCAGCAGTTCGACAGGGGGCCCCTACGAGCAGTACTTC. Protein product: CASSSTGGPYEQYF.

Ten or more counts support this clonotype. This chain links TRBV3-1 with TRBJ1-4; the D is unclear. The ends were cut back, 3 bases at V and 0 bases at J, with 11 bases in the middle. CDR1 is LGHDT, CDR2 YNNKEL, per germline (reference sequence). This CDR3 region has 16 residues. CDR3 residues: CASSHNLGSTNEKLFF. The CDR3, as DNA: TGTGCCAGCAGCCACAACCTTGGATCAACTAATGAAAAACTGTTTTTT.

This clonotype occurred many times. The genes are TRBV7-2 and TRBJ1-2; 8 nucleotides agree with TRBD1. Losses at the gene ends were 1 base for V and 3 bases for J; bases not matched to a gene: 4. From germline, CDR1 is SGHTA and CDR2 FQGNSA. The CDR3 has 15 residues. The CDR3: CASSLEPRGHYGYTF. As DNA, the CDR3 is TGTGCCAGCAGCTTAGAGCCCAGGGGGCACTATGGCTACACCTTC.

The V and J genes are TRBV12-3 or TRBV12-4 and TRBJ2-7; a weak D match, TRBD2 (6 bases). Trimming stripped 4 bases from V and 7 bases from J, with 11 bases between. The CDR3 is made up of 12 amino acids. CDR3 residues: CASSYLGREQYF. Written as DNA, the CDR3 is TGTGCCAGCAGTTACCTGGGGAGGGAGCAGTACTTC.

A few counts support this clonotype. CDR3 DNA sequence: TGCGCCAGCAGCCAATACCTAGGCTTTGGAAACACCATATATTTT. Translated, it gives CASSQYLGFGNTIYF. This sequence joins TRBV4-3 and TRBJ1-3, with D hard to call. The CDR3 length is 15 residues. Germline assignment: CDR1 LGHNA and CDR2 YSLEER. Trimming pared 2 bases from V and 3 bases from J, leaving 11 bases between.

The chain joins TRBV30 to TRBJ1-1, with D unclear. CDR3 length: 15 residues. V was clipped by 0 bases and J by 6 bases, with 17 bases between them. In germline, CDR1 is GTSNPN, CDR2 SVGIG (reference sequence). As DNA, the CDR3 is TGTGCCTGGAGTGTACTACCCCTCGGCGTCCCTGAAGCTTTCTTT. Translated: CAWSVLPLGVPEAFF.

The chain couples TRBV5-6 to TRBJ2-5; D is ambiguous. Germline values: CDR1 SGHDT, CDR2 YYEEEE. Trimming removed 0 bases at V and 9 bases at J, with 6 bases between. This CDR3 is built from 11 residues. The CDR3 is CASSLVGPQYF. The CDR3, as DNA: TGTGCCAGCAGCTTGGTGGGTCCCCAGTACTTC. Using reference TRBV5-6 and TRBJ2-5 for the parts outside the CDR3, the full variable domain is DAGVTQSPTHLIKTRGQQVTLRCSPKSGHDTVSWYQQALGQGPQFIFQYYEEEERQRGNFPDRFSGHQFPNYSSELNVNALLLGDSALYLCASSLVGPQYFGPGTRLLVL.

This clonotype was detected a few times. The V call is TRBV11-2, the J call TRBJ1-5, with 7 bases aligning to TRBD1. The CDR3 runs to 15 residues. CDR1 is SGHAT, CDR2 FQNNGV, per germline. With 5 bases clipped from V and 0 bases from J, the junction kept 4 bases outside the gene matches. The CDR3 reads CASSVQGTSNQPQHF. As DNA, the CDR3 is TGTGCCAGCAGCGTACAGGGGACTAGCAATCAGCCCCAGCATTTT.